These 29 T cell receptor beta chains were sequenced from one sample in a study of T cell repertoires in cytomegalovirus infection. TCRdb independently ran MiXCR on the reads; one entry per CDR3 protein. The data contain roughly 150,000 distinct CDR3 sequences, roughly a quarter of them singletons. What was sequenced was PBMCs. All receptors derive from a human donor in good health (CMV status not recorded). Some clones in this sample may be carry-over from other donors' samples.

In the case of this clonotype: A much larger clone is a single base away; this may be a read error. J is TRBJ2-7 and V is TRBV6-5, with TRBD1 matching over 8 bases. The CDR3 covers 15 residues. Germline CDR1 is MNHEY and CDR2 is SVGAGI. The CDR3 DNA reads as TGTGCCAGAAGTTACGAATTCAGGGGGCACTACGAGCAGTACTTC. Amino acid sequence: CARSYEFRGHYEQYF.

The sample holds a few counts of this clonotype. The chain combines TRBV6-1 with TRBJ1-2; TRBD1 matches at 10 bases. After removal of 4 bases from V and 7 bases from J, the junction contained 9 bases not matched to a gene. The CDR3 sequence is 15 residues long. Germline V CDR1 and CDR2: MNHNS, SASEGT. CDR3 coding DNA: TGTGCCAGCAGTGTTGGGAGACAGGGGGCCTTTGGCTACACCTTC. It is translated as CASSVGRQGAFGYTF.

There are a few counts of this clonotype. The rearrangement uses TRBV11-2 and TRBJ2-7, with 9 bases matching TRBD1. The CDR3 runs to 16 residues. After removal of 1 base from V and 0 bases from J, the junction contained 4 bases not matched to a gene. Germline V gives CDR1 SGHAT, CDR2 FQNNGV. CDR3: CASSLVGTGLSYEQYF. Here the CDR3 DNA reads TGTGCCAGCAGCTTAGTTGGGACAGGGCTCTCCTACGAGCAGTACTTC.

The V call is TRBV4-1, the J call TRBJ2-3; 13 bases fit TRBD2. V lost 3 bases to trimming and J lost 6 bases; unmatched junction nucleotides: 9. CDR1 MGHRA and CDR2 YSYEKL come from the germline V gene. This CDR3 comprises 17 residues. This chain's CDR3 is CASSHGLAGAGRDTQYF. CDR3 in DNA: TGCGCCAGCAGCCATGGACTAGCGGGAGCCGGAAGGGATACGCAGTATTTT.

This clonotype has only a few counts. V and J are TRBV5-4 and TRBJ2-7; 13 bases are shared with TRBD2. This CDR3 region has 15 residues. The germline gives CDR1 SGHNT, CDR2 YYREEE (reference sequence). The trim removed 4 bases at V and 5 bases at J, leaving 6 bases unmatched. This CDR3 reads CASSPLAGGKNEQYF. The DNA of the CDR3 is TGTGCCAGCAGCCCACTAGCGGGAGGGAAGAACGAGCAGTACTTC.

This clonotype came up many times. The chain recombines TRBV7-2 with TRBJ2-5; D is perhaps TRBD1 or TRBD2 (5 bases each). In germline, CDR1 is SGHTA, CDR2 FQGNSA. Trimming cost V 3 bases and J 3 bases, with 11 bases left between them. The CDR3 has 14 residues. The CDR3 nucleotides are TGTGCCAGCAGCTTGTGGTTGGGGGAAGAGACCCAGTACTTC. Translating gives CASSLWLGEETQYF.

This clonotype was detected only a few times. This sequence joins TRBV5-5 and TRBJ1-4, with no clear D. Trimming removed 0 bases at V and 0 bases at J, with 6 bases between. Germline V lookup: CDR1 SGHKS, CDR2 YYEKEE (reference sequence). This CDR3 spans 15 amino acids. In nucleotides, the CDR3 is TGTGCCAGCAGCTTGGCAGGCGCAACTAATGAAAAACTGTTTTTT. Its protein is CASSLAGATNEKLFF.

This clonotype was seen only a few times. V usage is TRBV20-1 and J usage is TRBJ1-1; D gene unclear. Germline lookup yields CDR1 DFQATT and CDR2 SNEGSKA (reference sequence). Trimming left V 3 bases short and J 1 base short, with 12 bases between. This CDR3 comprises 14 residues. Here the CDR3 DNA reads TGCAGTGCTAGGTCCCGACCGTCGAACACTGAAGCTTTCTTT. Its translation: CSARSRPSNTEAFF.

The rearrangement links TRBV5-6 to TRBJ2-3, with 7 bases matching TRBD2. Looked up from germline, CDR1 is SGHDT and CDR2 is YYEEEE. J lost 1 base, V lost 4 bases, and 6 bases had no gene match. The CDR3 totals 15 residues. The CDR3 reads CASSPRELRTDTQYF. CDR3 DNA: TGTGCCAGCAGCCCGCGGGAGCTCCGCACAGATACGCAGTATTTT. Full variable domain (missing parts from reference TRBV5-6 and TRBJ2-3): DAGVTQSPTHLIKTRGQQVTLRCSPKSGHDTVSWYQQALGQGPQFIFQYYEEEERQRGNFPDRFSGHQFPNYSSELNVNALLLGDSALYLCASSPRELRTDTQYFGPGTRLTVL.

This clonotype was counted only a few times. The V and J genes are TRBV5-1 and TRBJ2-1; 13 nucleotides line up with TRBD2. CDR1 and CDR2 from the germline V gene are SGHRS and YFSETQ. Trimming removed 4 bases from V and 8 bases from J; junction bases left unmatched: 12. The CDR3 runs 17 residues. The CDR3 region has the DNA TGCGCCAGCAGCATAGGACTAGCGGGAGCCCAGGTCTATGAGCAGTTCTTC. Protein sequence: CASSIGLAGAQVYEQFF.

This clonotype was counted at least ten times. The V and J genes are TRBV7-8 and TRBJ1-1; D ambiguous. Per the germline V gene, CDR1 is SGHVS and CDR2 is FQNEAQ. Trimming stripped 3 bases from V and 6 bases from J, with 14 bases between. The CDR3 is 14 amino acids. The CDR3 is CASSFTTASAEAFF. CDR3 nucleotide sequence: TGTGCCAGCAGCTTCACGACCGCGAGCGCTGAAGCTTTCTTT.

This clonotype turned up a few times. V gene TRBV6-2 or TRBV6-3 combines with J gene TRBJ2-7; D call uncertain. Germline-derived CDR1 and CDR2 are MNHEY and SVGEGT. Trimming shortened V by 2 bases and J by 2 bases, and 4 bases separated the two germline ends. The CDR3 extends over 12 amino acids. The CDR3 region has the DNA TGTGCCAGCAGTTACGATACCTACGAGCAGTACTTC. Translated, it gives CASSYDTYEQYF.

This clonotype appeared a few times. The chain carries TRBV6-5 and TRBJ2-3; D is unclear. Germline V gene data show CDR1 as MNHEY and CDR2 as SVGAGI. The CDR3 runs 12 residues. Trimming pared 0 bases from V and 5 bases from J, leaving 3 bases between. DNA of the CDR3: TGTGCCAGCAGTTACTCCGGAGATACGCAGTATTTT. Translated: CASSYSGDTQYF.

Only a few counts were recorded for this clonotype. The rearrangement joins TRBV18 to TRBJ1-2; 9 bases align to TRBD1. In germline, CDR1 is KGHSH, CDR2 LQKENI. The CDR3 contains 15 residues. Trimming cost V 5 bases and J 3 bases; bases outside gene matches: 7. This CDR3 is CASSSTGGEYYGYTF. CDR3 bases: TGTGCCAGCTCATCAACAGGGGGCGAGTACTATGGCTACACCTTC.

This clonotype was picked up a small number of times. The CDR3 region has the DNA TGCAGTGCTAGAGGCCAGGTGGCGGGTGGCAATCAGCCCCAGCATTTT. Its protein product is CSARGQVAGGNQPQHF. This chain joins TRBV20-1 and TRBJ1-5; D is unclear. Germline CDR1 is DFQATT and CDR2 is SNEGSKA (reference sequence). CDR3 length: 16 residues. V lost 1 base, J lost 2 bases, and 15 bases lay in between.

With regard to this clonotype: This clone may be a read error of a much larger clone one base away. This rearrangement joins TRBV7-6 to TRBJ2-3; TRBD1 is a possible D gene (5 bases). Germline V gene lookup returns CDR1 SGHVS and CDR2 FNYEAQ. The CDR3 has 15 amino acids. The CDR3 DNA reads TGTGCCAGCTCGAAGGGTAGGCCCAAGACAGATACGCGGTATTTT. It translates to CASSKGRPKTDTRYF.

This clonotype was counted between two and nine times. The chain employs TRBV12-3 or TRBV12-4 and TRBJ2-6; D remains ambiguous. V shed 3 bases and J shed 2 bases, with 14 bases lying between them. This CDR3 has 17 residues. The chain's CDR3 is CASSFRGVAAGANVLTF. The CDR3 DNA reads TGTGCCAGCAGTTTCAGAGGAGTGGCTGCTGGGGCCAACGTCCTGACTTTC.

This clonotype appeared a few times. The chain's CDR3 is CASSQLVGLETQYF. CDR3 in DNA: TGTGCCAGCAGTCAGTTAGTTGGGCTAGAGACCCAGTACTTC. The rearrangement joins TRBV12-3 or TRBV12-4 to TRBJ2-5; no clear D. Trimming stripped 5 bases from V and 4 bases from J, with 14 bases between. The CDR3 runs 14 residues.

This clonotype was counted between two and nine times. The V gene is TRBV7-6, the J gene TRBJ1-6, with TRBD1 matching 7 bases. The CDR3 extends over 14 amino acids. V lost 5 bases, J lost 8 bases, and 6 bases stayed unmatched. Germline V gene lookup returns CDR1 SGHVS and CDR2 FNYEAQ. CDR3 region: CASSPSQGYSPLHF. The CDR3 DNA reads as TGTGCCAGCAGCCCTTCACAGGGGTATTCACCCCTCCACTTT.

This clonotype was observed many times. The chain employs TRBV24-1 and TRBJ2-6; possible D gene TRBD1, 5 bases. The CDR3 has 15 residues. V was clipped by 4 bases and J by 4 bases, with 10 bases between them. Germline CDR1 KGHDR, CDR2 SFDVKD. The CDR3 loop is CATSEIRAGANVLTF. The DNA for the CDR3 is TGTGCCACCAGTGAAATCAGGGCCGGGGCCAACGTCCTGACTTTC.

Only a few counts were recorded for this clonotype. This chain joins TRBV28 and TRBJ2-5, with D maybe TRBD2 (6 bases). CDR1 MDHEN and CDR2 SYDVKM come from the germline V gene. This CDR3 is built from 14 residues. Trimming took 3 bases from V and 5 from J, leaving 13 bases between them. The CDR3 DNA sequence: TGTGCCAGCAGTTTTCCGGAGGGTTTGGAGACCCAGTACTTC. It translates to CASSFPEGLETQYF.

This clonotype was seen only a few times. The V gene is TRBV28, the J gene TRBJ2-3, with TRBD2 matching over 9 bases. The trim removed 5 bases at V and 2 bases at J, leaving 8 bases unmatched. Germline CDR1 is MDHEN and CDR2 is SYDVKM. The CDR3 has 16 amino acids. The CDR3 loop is CASSPLSGGDTDTQYF. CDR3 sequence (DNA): TGTGCCAGCAGTCCACTTAGCGGGGGAGACACAGATACGCAGTATTTT.

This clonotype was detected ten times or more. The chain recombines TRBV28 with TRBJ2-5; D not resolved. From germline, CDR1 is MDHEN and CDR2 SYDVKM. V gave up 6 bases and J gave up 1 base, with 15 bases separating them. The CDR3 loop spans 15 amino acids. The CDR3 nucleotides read TGTGCCAGCAGCCAGCGTCCGGGCCTCCAAGAGACCCAGTACTTC. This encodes CASSQRPGLQETQYF.

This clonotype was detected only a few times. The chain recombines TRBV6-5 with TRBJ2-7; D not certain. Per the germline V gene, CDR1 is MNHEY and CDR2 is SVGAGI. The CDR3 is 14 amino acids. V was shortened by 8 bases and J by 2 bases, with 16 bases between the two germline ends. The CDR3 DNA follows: TGTGCCAGCTGGAGAGGCAGTCGACCCTACGAGCAGTACTTC. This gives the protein CASWRGSRPYEQYF.

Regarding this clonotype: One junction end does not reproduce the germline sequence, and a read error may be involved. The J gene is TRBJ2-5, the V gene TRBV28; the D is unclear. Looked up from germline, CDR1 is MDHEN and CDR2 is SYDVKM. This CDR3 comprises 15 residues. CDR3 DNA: TGTGCCAGCAGTTTAGCTCGGACGGACCAAGAGGCCCAGTACTTC. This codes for CASSLARTDQEAQYF. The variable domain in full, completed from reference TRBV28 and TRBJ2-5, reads DVKVTQSSRYLVKRTGEKVFLECVQDMDHENMFWYRQDPGLGLRLIYFSYDVKMKEKGDIPEGYSVSREKKERFSLILESASTNQTSMYLCASSLARTDQEAQYFGPGTRLLVL.

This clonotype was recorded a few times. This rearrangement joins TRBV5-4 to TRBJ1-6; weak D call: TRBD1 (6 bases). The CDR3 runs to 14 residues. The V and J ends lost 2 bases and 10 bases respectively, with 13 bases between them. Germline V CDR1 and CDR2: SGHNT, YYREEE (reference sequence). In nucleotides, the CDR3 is TGTGCCAGCAGCTTCCGGGACATCGGCTCACCCCTCCACTTT. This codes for CASSFRDIGSPLHF.

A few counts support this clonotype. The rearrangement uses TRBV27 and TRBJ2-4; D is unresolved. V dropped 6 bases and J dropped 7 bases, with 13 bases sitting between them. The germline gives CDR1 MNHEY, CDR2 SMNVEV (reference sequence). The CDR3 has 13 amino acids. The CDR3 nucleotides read TGTGCCAGCAGCCTAGGCTCTGAGAACATTCAGTACTTC. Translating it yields CASSLGSENIQYF.

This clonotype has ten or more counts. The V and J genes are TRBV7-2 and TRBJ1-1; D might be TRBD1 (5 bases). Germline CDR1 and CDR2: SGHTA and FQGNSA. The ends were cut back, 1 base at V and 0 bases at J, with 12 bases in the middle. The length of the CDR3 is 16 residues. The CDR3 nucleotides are TGTGCCAGCAGCTTAGGGATGGGACGGCTGAACACTGAAGCTTTCTTT. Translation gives CASSLGMGRLNTEAFF. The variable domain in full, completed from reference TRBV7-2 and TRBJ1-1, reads GAGVSQSPSNKVTEKGKDVELRCDPISGHTALYWYRQSLGQGLEFLIYFQGNSAPDKSGLPSDRFSAERTGGSVSTLTIQRTQQEDSAVYLCASSLGMGRLNTEAFFGQGTRLTVV.

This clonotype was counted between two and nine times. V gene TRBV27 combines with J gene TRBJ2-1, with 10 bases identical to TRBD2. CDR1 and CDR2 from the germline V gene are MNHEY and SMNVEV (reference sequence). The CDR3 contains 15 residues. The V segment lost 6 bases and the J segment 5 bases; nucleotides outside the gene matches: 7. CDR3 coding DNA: TGTGCCAGCAGACCCCTAGCGGGGGCTAACAATGAGCAGTTCTTC. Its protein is CASRPLAGANNEQFF.